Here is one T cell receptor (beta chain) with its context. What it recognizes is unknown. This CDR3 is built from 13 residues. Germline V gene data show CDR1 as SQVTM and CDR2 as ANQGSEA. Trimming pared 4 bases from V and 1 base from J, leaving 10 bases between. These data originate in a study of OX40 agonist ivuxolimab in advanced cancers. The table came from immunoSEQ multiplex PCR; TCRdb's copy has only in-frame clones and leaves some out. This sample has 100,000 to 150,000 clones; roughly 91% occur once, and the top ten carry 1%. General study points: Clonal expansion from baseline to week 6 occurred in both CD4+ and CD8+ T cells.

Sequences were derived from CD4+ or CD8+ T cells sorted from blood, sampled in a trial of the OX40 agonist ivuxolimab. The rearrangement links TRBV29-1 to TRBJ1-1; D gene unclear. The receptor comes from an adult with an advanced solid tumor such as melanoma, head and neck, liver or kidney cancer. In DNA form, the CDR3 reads TGCAGCGTTGTACAACCTCCGAACACTGAAGCTTTCTTT. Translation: CSVVQPPNTEAFF. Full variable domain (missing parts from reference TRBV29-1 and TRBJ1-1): SAVISQKPSRDICQRGTSLTIQCQVDSQVTMMFWYRQQPGQSLTLIATANQGSEATYESGFVIDKFPISRPNLTFSTLTVSNMSPEDSSIYLCSVVQPPNTEAFFGQGTRLTVV.